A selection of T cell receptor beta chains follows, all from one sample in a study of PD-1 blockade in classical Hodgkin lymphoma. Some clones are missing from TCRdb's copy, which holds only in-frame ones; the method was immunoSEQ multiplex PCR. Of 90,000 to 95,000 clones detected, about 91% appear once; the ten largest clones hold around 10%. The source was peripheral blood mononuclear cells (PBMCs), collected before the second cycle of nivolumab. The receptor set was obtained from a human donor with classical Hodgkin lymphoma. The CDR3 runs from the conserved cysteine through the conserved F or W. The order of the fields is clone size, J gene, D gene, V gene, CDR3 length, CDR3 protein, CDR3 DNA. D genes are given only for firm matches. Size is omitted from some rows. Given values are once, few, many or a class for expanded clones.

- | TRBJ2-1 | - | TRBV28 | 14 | CASSLLDVYNEQFF | TGTGCCAGCAGTTTATTGGACGTGTACAATGAGCAGTTCTTC
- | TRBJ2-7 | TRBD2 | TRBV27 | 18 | CASSSLAGGPWGLSEQYF | TGTGCCAGCAGTTCTCTAGCGGGAGGGCCATGGGGGTTAAGCGAGCAGTACTTC
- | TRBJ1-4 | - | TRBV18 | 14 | CASSQEPTNEKLFF | TGTGCCAGCTCACAGGAACCAACTAATGAAAAACTGTTTTTT
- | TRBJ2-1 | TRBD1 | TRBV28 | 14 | CASSLRTGYNEQFF | TGTGCCAGCAGTCTTCGGACAGGGTACAATGAGCAGTTCTTC
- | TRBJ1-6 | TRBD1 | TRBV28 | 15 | CASSFSDRDNSPLHF | TGTGCCAGCAGTTTTTCGGACAGGGATAATTCACCCCTCCACTTT
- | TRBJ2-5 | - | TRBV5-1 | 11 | CASSLRETQYF | TGCGCCAGCAGCTTGCGTGAGACCCAGTACTTC
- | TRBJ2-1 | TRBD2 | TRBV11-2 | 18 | CASSSTSGSLWAYNEQFF | TGTGCCAGCAGCTCGACTAGCGGGAGCTTGTGGGCCTACAATGAGCAGTTCTTC
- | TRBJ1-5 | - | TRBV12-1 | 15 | CASSYEGFRNQPQHF | TGTGCCAGCAGCTACGAAGGTTTTCGAAATCAGCCCCAGCATTTT
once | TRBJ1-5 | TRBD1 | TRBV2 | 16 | CASSEGPYIGGQPQHF | TGTGCCAGCAGTGAAGGTCCCTATATAGGGGGCCAGCCCCAGCATTTT
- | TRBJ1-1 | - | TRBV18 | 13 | CASSTTVNTEAFF | TGTGCCAGCTCGACGACAGTGAACACTGAAGCTTTCTTT
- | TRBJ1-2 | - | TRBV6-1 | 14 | CASVMLEGSYGYTF | TGTGCCAGCGTGATGTTGGAGGGTAGCTATGGCTACACCTTC
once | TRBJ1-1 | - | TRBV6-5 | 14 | CASSPGPLGTEAFF | TGTGCCAGCAGCCCAGGGCCGCTGGGCACTGAAGCTTTCTTT
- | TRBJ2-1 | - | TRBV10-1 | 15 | CASSGARNLRNEQFF | TGCGCCAGCAGTGGGGCCAGAAATTTGAGGAATGAGCAGTTCTTC
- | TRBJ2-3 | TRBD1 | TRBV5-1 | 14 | CASSLGQGPDTQYF | TGCGCCAGCAGCTTGGGACAGGGGCCAGATACGCAGTATTTT
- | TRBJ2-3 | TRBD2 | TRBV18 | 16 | CASSPPIAGGKDTQYF | TGTGCCAGCTCACCACCCATAGCGGGAGGGAAAGATACGCAGTATTTT
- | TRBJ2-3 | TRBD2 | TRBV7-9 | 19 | CASSLYAHLAGPYTDTQYF | TGTGCCAGCAGCTTATACGCCCATTTAGCGGGGCCCTACACAGATACGCAGTATTTT
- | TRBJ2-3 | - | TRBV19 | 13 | CASTRVPPNGQYF | TGTGCCAGTACGCGAGTGCCTCCGAACGGGCAGTATTTT
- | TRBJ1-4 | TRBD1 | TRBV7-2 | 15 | CASSFTGATNEKLFF | TGTGCCAGCAGCTTCACAGGGGCAACTAATGAAAAACTGTTTTTT
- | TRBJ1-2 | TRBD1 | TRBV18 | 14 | CASSPSQGVYGYTF | TGTGCCAGCTCACCATCTCAGGGGGTCTATGGCTACACCTTC
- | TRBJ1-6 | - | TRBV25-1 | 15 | CASSEVGHRYGSLHF | TGTGCCAGCAGTGAGGTGGGACACAGGTATGGTTCCCTCCACTTT
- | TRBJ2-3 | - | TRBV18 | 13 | CASSPPIGDTQYF | TGTGCCAGCTCACCACCGATCGGAGATACGCAGTATTTT
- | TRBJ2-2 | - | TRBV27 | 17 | CASSLSTKPLNTGELFF | TGTGCCAGCAGTTTATCGACGAAACCCTTGAACACCGGGGAGCTGTTTTTT
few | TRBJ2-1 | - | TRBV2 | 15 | CASSEPTGRDNEQFF | TGTGCCAGCAGTGAGCCGACAGGGAGGGACAATGAGCAGTTCTTC
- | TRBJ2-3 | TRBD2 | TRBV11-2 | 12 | CASRTSADTQYF | TGTGCCAGCAGAACTAGCGCAGATACGCAGTATTTT
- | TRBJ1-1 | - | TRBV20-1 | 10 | CSASYSEAFF | TGCAGTGCTAGTTATTCTGAAGCTTTCTTT
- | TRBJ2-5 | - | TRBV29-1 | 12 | CSVAGRRETQYF | TGCAGCGTTGCTGGCAGGAGGGAGACCCAGTACTTC
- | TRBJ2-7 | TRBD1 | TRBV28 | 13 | CASRRPGGDEQYF | TGTGCCAGCAGAAGACCAGGGGGCGACGAGCAGTACTTC
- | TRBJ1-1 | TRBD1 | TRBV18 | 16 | CASSPGLPTGSTEAFF | TGTGCCAGCTCACCAGGTCTCCCGACAGGGAGTACTGAAGCTTTCTTT
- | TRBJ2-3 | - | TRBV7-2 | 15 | CASSFRYFGTDTQYF | TGTGCCAGCAGCTTTCGGTATTTCGGCACAGATACGCAGTATTTT
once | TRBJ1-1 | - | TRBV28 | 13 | CASRTQVNTEAFF | TGTGCCAGCAGAACACAGGTGAACACTGAAGCTTTCTTT
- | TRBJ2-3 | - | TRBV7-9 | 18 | CASSLNLAPSASTDTQYF | TGTGCCAGCAGCTTAAACCTAGCGCCGAGTGCTAGCACAGATACGCAGTATTTT
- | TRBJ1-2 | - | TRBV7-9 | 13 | CASSYGHVPGYTF | TGTGCCAGCAGCTACGGACACGTTCCTGGCTACACCTTC
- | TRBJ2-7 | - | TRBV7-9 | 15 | CASSLTPGTPYEQYF | TGTGCCAGCAGCTTAACGCCCGGGACACCCTACGAGCAGTACTTC
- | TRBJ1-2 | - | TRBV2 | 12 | CASEGSAYGYTF | TGTGCCAGCGAGGGCTCCGCCTATGGCTACACCTTC
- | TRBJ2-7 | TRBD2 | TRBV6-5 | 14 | CASSYGSGGYEQYF | TGTGCCAGCAGTTATGGGAGCGGGGGGTACGAGCAGTACTTC
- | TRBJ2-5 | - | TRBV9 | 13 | CASSVVPAETQYF | TGTGCCAGCAGCGTAGTACCCGCGGAGACCCAGTACTTC
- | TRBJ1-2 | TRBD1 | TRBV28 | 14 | CASTRNRGGDGYTF | TGTGCCAGCACTAGAAACAGGGGGGGCGATGGCTACACCTTC
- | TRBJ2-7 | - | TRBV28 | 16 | CASSLALEAKNHEQYF | TGTGCCAGCAGTCTAGCGCTAGAGGCTAAGAACCACGAGCAGTACTTC
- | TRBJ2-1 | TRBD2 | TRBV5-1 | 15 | CASSKTSGGYNEQFF | TGCGCCAGCAGCAAGACTAGCGGGGGCTACAATGAGCAGTTCTTC
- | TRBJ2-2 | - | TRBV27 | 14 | CASSSLLNTGELFF | TGTGCCAGCAGTTCACTATTGAACACCGGGGAGCTGTTTTTT
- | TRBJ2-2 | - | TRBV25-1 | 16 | CASSEWRGRGGGELFF | TGTGCCAGCAGTGAATGGAGGGGTCGAGGTGGCGGGGAGCTGTTTTTT
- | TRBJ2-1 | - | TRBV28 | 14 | CASSLYSPPNEQFF | TGTGCCAGCAGTTTATATTCTCCCCCCAATGAGCAGTTCTTC
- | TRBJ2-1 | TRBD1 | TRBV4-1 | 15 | CASSQTPGQHNEQFF | TGCGCCAGCAGCCAGACCCCGGGACAGCACAATGAGCAGTTCTTC
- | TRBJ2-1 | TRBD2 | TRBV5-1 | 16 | CASSSSLAASYNEQFF | TGCGCCAGCAGCTCCTCACTAGCGGCCTCCTACAATGAGCAGTTCTTC
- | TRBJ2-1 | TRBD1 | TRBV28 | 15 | CASSAPTGGSNEQFF | TGTGCCAGCAGTGCTCCCACAGGGGGGTCGAATGAGCAGTTCTTC
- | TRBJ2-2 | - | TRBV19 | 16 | CASRPGRVRESGELFF | TGTGCCAGTAGACCAGGCAGGGTTAGGGAATCCGGGGAGCTGTTTTTT
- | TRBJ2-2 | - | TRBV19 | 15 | CASSIALVRTGELFF | TGTGCCAGTAGTATCGCACTTGTACGCACCGGGGAGCTGTTTTTT
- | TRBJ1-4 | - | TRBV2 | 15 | CASSELLGTNEKLFF | TGTGCCAGCAGTGAACTCCTCGGGACTAATGAAAAACTGTTTTTT
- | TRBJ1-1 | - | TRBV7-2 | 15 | CASSFVGGRALEAFF | TGTGCCAGCAGCTTTGTGGGGGGCAGGGCTCTTGAAGCTTTCTTT
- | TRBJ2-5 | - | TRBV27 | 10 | CASRRETQYF | TGTGCCAGCAGGAGAGAGACCCAGTACTTC
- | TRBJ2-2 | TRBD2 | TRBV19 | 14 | CATGLAGATGELFF | TGTGCCACCGGACTAGCGGGGGCTACCGGGGAGCTGTTTTTT